This TCR beta chain was sequenced for a study of post-analysis software for immune sequencing data. Study results and caveats: Co-batched samples clustered tightly together by F measure. The normalized Chao1 diversity of multiple sclerosis patients was significantly lower than that of controls. Controls had lower frequencies than patients of about five TRBV segments, which included TRBV5-6, TRBV5-1 and TRBV20-1.

Prepared TCR beta cDNA libraries contained unique molecular identifiers. There were roughly 0.95 to 11 million T cells, and 450,000 to 550,000 cDNA molecules came from them. TCRdb re-derived calls from the PCR reads in MiXCR, one entry per CDR3 protein. The sample yields about 160,000 distinct CDR3 sequences, roughly 34% seen once. This clonotype was recorded a few times. As yet, its antigen is unknown. The length of the CDR3 is 11 residues. Germline V gene data show CDR1 as MNHNS and CDR2 as SASEGT. The germline V and J ends were trimmed by 2 bases and 6 bases, with 4 bases remaining between them. This specimen was blood, taken after autologous hematopoietic stem cell transplantation. The TCR was taken from a girl between 10 and 17 years old with multiple sclerosis. The rearrangement joins TRBV6-1 to TRBJ2-5; D remains ambiguous. The CDR3 nucleotides are TGTGCCAGCAGTGAAATGCAGACCCAGTACTTC. This sequence encodes CASSEMQTQYF.